The source of this T cell receptor (beta chain) is a study of T cells in Graves' hyperthyroidism and ophthalmopathy. Study summary: Staff took peripheral blood when the initial diagnosis was made, before any treatment began.

The authors obtained PBMCs from 10 ml of fresh peripheral blood. TCR beta CDR3 sequences were amplified from RNA transcripts. HTBI primers were employed in a first-round RT-PCR of the TCR CDR3. TCRdb reprocessed the multiplex PCR reads with MiXCR, giving one entry per CDR3 protein. Here the sample spans around 800,000 distinct CDR3 sequences, 38% being singletons. Germline V CDR1 and CDR2: SQVTM, ANQGSEA. The CDR3 is 16 amino acids. Trimming left V 7 bases short and J 8 bases short, with 27 bases between. The TCR sequence derives from a young man with Graves' hyperthyroidism. The sequencing sample was made of blood. The rearrangement links TRBV29-1 to TRBJ1-3; D may be TRBD1 (5 bases). This CDR3 reads CSAEGPGTSLGYTIYF. The DNA for the CDR3 is TGCAGCGCCGAAGGCCCAGGGACCTCCCTTGGCTACACCATATATTTT.